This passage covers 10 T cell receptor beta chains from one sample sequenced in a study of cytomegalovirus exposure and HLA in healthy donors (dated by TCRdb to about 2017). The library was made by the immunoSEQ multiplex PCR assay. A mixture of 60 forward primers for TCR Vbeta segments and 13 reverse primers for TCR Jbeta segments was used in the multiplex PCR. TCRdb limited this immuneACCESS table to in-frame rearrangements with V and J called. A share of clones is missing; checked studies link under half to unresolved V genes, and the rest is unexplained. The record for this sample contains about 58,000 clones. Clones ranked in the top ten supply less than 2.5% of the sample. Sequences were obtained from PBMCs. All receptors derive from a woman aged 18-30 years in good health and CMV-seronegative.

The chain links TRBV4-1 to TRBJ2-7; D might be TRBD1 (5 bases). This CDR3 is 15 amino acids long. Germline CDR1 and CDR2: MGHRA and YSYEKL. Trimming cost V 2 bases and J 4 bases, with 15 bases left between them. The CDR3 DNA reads TGCGCCAGCAGCCAAAACAGGCTGCCCCTATACGAGCAGTACTTC. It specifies CASSQNRLPLYEQYF.

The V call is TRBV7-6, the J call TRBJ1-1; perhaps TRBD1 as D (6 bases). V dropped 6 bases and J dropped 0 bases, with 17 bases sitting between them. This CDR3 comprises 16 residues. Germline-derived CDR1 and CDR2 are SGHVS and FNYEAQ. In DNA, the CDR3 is TGTGCCAGCAGTCAACCCCTACAGGGAGTGAACACTGAAGCTTTCTTT. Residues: CASSQPLQGVNTEAFF.

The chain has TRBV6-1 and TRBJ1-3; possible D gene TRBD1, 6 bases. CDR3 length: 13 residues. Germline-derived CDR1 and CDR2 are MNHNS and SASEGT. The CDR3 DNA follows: TGTGTCGTCCAGGGGAGCGCTGGAAACACCATATATTTT. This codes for CVVQGSAGNTIYF.

The CDR3 DNA follows: TGTGCCAGCAGCGGGGGACTCAGTGACTACGAGCAGTACTTC. This gives the protein CASSGGLSDYEQYF. The chain links TRBV9 to TRBJ2-7; D is perhaps TRBD2 (6 bases). The CDR3 consists of 14 residues. Trimming pared 3 bases from V and 3 bases from J, leaving 13 bases between. Germline V gene sequence: CDR1 SGDLS, CDR2 YYNGEE.

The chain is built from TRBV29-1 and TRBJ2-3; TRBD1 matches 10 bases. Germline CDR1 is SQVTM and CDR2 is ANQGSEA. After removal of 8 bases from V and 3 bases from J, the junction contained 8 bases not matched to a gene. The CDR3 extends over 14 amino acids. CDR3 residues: CSLARDRGTDTQYF. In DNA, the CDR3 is TGCAGCCTAGCCCGGGACAGGGGAACAGATACGCAGTATTTT.

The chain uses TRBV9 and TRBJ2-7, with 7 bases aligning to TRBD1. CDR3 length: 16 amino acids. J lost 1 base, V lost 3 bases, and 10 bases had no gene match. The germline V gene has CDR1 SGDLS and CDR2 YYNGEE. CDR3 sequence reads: CASSASTGMTSYEQYF. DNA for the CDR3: TGTGCCAGCAGCGCGTCGACAGGGATGACTTCCTACGAGCAGTACTTC.

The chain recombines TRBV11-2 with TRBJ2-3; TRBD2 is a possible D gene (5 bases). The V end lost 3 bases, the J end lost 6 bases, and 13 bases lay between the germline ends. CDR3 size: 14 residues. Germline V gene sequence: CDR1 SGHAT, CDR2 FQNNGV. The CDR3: CASSLRAVPDTQYF. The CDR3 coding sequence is TGTGCCAGCAGCTTGAGGGCAGTCCCCGATACGCAGTATTTT.

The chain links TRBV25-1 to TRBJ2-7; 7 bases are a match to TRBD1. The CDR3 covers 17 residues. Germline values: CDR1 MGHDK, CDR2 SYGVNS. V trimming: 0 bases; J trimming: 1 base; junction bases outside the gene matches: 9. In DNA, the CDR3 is TGTGCCAGCAGTGAATACCCAGGACAGGAAGGATCCTACGAGCAGTACTTC. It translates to CASSEYPGQEGSYEQYF.

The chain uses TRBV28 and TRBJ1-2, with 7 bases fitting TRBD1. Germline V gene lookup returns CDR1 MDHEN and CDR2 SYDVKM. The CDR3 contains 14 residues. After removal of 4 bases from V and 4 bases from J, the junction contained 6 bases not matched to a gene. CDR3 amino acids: CASSYLGQSYGYTF. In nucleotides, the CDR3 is TGTGCCAGCAGTTACTTGGGACAGTCCTATGGCTACACCTTC.

CDR3 sequence reads: CASSLFYGNSPLHF. DNA of the CDR3: TGCGCCAGCAGCTTGTTCTACGGTAATTCACCCCTCCACTTT. The chain combines TRBV5-1 with TRBJ1-6; D not certain. The germline V gene encodes CDR1 SGHRS and CDR2 YFSETQ. Trimming stripped 1 base from V and 6 bases from J, with 8 bases between. This CDR3 has 14 residues.